This T cell receptor beta chain was found in a study of T cells in Graves' hyperthyroidism and ophthalmopathy. It was RNA transcripts that yielded the amplified TCR beta CDR3 regions. HTBI primers were employed in a first-round RT-PCR of the TCR CDR3. TCRdb re-analysed the multiplex PCR reads in MiXCR, keeping a single row per CDR3 protein. Here the sample spans a few hundred thousand distinct CDR3 sequences, about 43% being singletons. This clonotype has ten or more counts. There are 16 residues in the CDR3. Between the trimmed V and J ends, which lost 1 base and 3 bases, there was a span of 13 bases. Germline V gene sequence: CDR1 SNHLY, CDR2 FYNNEI.

The V and J genes are TRBV2 and TRBJ1-5; D unresolved. Sequenced material: peripheral blood or thyroid tissue (not recorded which). The sequence derives from a woman between 18 and 30 years old with Graves' hyperthyroidism. CDR3 DNA sequence: TGTGCCAGCAGTGAAGGCTACAAGGGATACAATCAGCCCCAGCATTTT. Translating gives CASSEGYKGYNQPQHF.